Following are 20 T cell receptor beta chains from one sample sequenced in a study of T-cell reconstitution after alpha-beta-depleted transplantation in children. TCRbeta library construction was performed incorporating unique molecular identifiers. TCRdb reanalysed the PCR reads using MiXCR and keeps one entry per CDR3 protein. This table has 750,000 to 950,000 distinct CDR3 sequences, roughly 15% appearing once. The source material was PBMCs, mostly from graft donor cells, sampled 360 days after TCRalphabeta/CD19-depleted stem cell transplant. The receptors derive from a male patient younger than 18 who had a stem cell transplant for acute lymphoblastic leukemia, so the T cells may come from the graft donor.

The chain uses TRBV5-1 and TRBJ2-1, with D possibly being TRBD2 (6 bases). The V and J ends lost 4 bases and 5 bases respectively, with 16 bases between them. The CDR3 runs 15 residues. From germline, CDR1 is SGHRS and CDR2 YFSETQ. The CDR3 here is CASSPFHSGDNEQFF. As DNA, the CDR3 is TGCGCCAGCAGCCCGTTTCATAGCGGCGACAATGAGCAGTTCTTC.

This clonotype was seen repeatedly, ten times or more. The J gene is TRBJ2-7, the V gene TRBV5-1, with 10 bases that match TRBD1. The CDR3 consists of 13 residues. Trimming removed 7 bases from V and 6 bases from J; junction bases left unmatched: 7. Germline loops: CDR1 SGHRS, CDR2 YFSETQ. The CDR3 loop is CASSGQGFTEQYF. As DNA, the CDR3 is TGCGCCAGCTCGGGACAGGGGTTTACCGAGCAGTACTTC.

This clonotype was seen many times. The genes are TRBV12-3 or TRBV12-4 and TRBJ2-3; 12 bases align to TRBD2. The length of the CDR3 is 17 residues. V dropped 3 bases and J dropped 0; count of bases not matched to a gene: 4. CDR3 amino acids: CASSFSGTSGSTDTQYF. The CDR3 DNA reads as TGTGCCAGCAGTTTCTCCGGGACTAGCGGGAGCACAGATACGCAGTATTTT.

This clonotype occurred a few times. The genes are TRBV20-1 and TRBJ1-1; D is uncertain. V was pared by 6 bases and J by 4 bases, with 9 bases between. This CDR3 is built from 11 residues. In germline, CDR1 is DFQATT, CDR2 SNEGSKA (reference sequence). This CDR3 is CSATSPTEAFF. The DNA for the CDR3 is TGCAGTGCCACATCTCCCACTGAAGCTTTCTTT.

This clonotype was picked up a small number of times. CDR3 residues: CASSAPGLATYEQYF. In DNA form, the CDR3 reads TGTGCCAGCAGCGCTCCGGGACTAGCAACCTACGAGCAGTACTTC. V gene TRBV7-9 combines with J gene TRBJ2-7, with 9 bases identical to TRBD2. Trimming cost V 5 bases and J 2 bases; bases outside gene matches: 7. The CDR3 runs to 15 residues. Germline V gives CDR1 SEHNR, CDR2 FQNEAQ (reference sequence).

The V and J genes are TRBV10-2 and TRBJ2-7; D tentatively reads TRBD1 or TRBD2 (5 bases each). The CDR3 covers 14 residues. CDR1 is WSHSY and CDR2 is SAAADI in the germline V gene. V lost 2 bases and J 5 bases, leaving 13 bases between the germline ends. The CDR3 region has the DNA TGCGCCAGCAGTGAGCAGGGAGTAATCCACGAGCAGTACTTC. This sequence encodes CASSEQGVIHEQYF.

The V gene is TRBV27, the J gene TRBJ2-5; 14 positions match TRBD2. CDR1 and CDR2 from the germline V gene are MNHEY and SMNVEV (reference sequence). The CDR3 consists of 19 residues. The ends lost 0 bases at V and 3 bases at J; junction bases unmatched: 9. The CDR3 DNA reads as TGTGCCAGCAGTTTATCGTTCGGACTAGCGGGAGGAGTAGAAGAGACCCAGTACTTC. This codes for CASSLSFGLAGGVEETQYF.

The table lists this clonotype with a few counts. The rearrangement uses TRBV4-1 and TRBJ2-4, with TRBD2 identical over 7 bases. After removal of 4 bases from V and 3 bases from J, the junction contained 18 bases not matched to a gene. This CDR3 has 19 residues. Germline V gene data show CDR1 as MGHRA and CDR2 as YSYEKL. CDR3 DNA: TGCGCCAGCAGCCTCCGCTCGTGGACTAGTCCCTCTAGCAAAAACATTCAGTACTTC. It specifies CASSLRSWTSPSSKNIQYF.

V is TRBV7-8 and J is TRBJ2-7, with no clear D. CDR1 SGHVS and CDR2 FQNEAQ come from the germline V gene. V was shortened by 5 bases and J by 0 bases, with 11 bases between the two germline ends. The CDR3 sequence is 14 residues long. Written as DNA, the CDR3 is TGTGCCAGCAGCCCCTTTCGAAGCTCCTACGAGCAGTACTTC. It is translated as CASSPFRSSYEQYF.

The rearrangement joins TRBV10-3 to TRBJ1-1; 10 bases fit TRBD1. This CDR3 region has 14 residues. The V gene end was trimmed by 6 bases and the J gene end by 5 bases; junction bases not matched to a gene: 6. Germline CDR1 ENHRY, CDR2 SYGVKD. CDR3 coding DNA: TGTGCCATCAGGGGACAGGGGAGGGTGACTGAAGCTTTCTTT. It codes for CAIRGQGRVTEAFF.

The CDR3 DNA is TGTGCCAGCAGCCAAGTCGGGTCCACGTACAATGAGCAGTTCTTC. This translates into CASSQVGSTYNEQFF. The chain combines TRBV4-2 with TRBJ2-1; D remains ambiguous. Germline CDR1 is LGHNA and CDR2 is YNFKEQ. The CDR3 is 15 amino acids. The V end lost 1 base, the J end lost 4 bases, and 11 bases lay between the germline ends.

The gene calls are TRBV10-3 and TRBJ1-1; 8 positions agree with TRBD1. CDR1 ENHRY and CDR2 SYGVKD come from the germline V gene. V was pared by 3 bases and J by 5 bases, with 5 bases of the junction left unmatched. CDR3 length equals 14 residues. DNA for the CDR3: TGTGCCATCAGTGACCCAGGGGGCTGGACTGAAGCTTTCTTT. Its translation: CAISDPGGWTEAFF.

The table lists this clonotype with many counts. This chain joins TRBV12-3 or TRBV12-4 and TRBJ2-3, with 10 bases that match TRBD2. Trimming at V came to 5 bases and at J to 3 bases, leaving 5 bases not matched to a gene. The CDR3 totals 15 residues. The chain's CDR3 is CASSEAGGPTDTQYF. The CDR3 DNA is TGTGCCAGCAGTGAAGCGGGAGGGCCGACAGATACGCAGTATTTT.

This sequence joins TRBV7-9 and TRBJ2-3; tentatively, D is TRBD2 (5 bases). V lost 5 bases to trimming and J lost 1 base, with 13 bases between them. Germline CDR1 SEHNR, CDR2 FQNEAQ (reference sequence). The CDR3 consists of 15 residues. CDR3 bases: TGTGCCAGCAGCGGCGGACTCGGAGGCACAGATACGCAGTATTTT. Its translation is CASSGGLGGTDTQYF.

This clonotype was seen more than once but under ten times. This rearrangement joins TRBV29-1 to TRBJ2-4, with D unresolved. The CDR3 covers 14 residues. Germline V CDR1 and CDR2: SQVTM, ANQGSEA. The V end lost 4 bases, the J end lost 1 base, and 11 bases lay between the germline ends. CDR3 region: CSVAVRQAKNIQYF. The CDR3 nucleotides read TGCAGCGTTGCTGTCAGGCAGGCCAAAAACATTCAGTACTTC.

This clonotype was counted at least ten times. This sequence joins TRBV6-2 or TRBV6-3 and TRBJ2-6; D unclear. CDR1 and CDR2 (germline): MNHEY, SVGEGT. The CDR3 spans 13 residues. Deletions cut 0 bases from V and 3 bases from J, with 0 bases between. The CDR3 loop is CASSYSGANVLTF. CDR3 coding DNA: TGTGCCAGCAGTTACTCTGGGGCCAACGTCCTGACTTTC.

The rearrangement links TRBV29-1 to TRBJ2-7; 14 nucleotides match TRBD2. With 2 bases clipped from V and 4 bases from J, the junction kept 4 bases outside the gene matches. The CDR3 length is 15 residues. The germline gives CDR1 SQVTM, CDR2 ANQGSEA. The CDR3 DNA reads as TGCAGCGTTGAAACGACTAGCGGGAGGGCTTACGAGCAGTACTTC. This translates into CSVETTSGRAYEQYF.

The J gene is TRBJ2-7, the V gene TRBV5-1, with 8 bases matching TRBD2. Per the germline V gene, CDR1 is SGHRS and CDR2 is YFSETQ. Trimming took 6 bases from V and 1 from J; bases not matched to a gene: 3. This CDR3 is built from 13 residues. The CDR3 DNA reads TGCGCCAGCAATTCGGGAGGGTCCTACGAGCAGTACTTC. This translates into CASNSGGSYEQYF.

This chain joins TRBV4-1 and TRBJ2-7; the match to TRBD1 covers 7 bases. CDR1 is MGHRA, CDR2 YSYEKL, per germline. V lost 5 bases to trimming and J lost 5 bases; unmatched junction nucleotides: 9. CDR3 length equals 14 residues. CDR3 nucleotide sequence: TGCGCCAGCAGCTACCGACAGGGTTTTAACGAGCAGTACTTC. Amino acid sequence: CASSYRQGFNEQYF.

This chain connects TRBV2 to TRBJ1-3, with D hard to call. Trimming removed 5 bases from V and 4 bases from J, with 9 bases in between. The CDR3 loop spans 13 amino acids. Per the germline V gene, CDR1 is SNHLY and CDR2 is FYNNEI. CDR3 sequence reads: CASSMLPGNTIYF. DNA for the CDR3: TGTGCCAGCAGTATGCTCCCAGGAAACACCATATATTTT. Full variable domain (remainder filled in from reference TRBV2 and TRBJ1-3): EPEVTQTPSHQVTQMGQEVILRCVPISNHLYFYWYRQILGQKVEFLVSFYNNEISEKSEIFDDQFSVERPDGSNFTLKIRSTKLEDSAMYFCASSMLPGNTIYFGEGSWLTVV.